This T cell receptor beta chain was recorded in a study of vaccination and CD4 T cells after COVID-19. About the study: Overlapping peptides of the spike proteins of SARS-CoV-2, HCoV-NL63, HCoV-OC43 and HCoV-229E were used for cell stimulation.

Treatment described: roughly 10-day PBMC culture with coronavirus spike peptide pools or control peptides (ViraFEST assay). CD4+ T cells of the unexposed donor were collected before the COVID-19 pandemic (2011-2018). Notes on this clonotype: Its target is unknown.

With the Oncomine TCR Beta short-read assay, DNA from cultured CD4+ T cells was sequenced. TCRdb processed the PCR reads anew with MiXCR; each CDR3 protein has one entry. The sample has fewer than 9,500 distinct CDR3 sequences, roughly 43% seen once. Sequences were obtained from CD4+ T cells from blood, cultured in vitro. The receptor was derived from a human donor in good health.

The CDR3 nucleotides read TGCAGTGCTACACATAGCAATCAGCCCCAGCATTTT. Its protein is CSATHSNQPQHF. The V call is TRBV20-1, the J call TRBJ1-5; D unresolved. The CDR3 is made up of 12 amino acids. Per germline, CDR1 DFQATT and CDR2 SNEGSKA (reference sequence). V was pared by 4 bases and J by 0 bases, with 4 bases between.